This TCR beta chain was recovered during a study of cytomegalovirus exposure and HLA in healthy donors. Looking at the study overall: There were roughly 120 million unique TCR beta sequences, drawn from 150 million to 200 million T cells, in an earlier analysis.

Study-level results: Equally common other TCR beta chains were less clonally expanded than HLA-associated ones, a later analysis found.

Unmatched junction bases numbered 3, after V lost 4 bases and J lost 9 bases. CDR1 and CDR2 (germline): SEHNR, FQNEAQ (reference sequence). The CDR3 is 13 amino acids. This clone was recorded a few times. Its target is not known. Researchers ran the PCR with 60 Vbeta and 13 Jbeta primers. Sequenced by immunoSEQ multiplex PCR; TCRdb stores in-frame clones only, minus some. The data contain about 83,000 clones, 78% of them singletons. The chain is built from TRBV7-9 and TRBJ2-4; TRBD1 matches at 10 bases. The clonotype originates from a man aged 18 to 30 in good health and CMV-seropositive. Sequencing was performed on PBMCs. As DNA, the CDR3 is TGTGCCAGCAGCTCGACAGGGGGCACCATTCAGTACTTC. This codes for CASSSTGGTIQYF.